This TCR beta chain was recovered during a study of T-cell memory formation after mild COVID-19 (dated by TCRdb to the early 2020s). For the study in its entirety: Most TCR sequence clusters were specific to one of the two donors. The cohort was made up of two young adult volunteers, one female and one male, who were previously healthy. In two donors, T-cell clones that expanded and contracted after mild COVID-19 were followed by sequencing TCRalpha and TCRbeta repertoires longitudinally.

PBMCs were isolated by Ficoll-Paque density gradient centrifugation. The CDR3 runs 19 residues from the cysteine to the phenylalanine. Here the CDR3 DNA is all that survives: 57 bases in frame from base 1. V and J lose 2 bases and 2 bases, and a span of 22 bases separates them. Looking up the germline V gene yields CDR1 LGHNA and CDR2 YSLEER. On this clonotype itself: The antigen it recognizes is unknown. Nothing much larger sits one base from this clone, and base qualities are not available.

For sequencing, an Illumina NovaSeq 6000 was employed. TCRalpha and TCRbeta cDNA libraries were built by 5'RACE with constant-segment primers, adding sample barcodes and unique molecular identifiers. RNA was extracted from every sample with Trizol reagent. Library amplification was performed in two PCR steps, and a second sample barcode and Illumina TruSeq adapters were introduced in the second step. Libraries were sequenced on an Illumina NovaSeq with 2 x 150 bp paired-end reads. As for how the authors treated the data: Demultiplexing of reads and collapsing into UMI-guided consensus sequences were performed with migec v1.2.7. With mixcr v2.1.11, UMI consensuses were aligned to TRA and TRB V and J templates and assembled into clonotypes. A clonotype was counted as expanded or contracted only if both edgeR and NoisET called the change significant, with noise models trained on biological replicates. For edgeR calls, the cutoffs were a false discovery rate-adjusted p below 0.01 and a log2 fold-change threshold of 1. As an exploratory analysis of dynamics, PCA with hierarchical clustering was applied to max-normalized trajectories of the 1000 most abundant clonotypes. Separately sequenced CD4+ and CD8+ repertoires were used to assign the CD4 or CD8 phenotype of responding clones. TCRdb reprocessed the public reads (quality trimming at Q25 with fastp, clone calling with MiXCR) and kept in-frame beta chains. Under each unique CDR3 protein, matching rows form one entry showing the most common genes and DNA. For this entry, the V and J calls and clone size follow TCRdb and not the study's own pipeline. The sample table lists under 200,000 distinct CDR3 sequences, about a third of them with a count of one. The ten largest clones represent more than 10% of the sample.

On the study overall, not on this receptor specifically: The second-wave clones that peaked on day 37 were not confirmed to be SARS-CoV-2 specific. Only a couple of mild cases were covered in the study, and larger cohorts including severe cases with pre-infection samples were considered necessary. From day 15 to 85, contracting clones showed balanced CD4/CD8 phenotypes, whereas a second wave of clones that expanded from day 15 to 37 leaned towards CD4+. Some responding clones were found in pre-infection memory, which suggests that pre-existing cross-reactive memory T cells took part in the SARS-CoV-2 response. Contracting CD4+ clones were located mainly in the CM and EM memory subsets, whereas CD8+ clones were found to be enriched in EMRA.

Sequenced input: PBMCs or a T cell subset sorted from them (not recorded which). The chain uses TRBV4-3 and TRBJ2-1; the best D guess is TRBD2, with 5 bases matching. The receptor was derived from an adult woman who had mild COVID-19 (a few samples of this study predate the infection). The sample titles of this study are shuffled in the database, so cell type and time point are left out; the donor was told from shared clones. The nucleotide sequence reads TGCGCCAGCAGCCAAAAGAGCCCCCTCGGGGTCACAGCCTACAATGAGCAGTTCTTC. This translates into CASSQKSPLGVTAYNEQFF.